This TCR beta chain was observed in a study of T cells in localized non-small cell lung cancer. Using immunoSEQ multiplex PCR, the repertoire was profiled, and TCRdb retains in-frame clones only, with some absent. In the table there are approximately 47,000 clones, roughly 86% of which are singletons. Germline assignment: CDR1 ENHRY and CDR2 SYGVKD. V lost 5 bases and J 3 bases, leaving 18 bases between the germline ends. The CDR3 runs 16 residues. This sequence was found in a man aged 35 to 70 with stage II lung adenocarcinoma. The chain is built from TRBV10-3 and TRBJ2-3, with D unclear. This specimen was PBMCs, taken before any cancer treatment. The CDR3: CAISTLSILKTDTQYF. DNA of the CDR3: TGTGCCATCAGTACCCTGAGCATCTTGAAAACAGATACGCAGTATTTT.